These T cell receptor beta chains were read from a single sample in a study of OX40 agonist ivuxolimab in advanced cancers. Clones were read by immunoSEQ multiplex PCR, and TCRdb kept only the in-frame ones, dropping some. Among tens of thousands of clones listed, 88% were seen once. This sample comprised CD4+ or CD8+ T cells sorted from blood, obtained in a trial of the OX40 agonist ivuxolimab. These TCRs come from an adult with an advanced solid tumor such as melanoma, head and neck, liver or kidney cancer. Both conserved end residues are part of each CDR3.

CDR3 length,J gene,V gene,CDR3 protein
15,TRBJ2-5,TRBV7-3,CASSLRGIQQETQYF
15,TRBJ2-1,TRBV25-1,CASSDTTSGNNEQFF
16,TRBJ2-1,TRBV15,CATSTYSASGSDEQFF
11,TRBJ2-1,TRBV28,CASRSDGEQFF
15,TRBJ1-1,TRBV6-4,CASSLSSGADTEAFF
12,TRBJ2-5,TRBV7-9,CASSLNWGTQYF
15,TRBJ1-5,TRBV19,CASSAPPGAKQPQHF
16,TRBJ2-7,TRBV5-1,CASSNSGRAFAYEQYF
15,TRBJ2-7,TRBV6-5,CASSNPGPEAYEQYF
14,TRBJ2-1,TRBV7-9,CASSMRQGANEQFF
15,TRBJ2-1,TRBV7-2,CASSLTSGTYNEQFF
14,TRBJ1-3,TRBV4-3,CASSRGARGNTIYF
14,TRBJ1-6,TRBV5-1,CASSFGEDNSPLHF
17,TRBJ2-5,TRBV7-2,CASSPRTSGRAVETQYF
13,TRBJ2-5,TRBV19,CASSINIEETQYF
14,TRBJ1-2,TRBV7-2,CASSLVPENYGYTF
15,TRBJ2-3,TRBV7-2,CASSFRRVRADTQYF
15,TRBJ2-3,TRBV7-8,CASSPNLRGADTQYF
16,TRBJ2-2,TRBV9,CASSVGQGASTGELFF
16,TRBJ1-5,TRBV30,CAWSVRFGTGDQPQHF
13,TRBJ2-5,TRBV7-7,CASSSQGTETQYF
13,TRBJ2-2,TRBV30,CAWGQGFTGELFF
14,TRBJ1-1,TRBV23-1,CASSQFGENTEAFF
11,TRBJ1-4,TRBV29-1,CSVGAGEKLFF
12,TRBJ2-7,TRBV27,CASSAAKSEQYF
15,TRBJ1-1,TRBV5-4,CASSLANGMNTEAFF
15,TRBJ2-1,TRBV19,CASREQGRAYNEQFF
14,TRBJ1-2,TRBV5-6,CASERVVDNYGYTF
12,TRBJ2-1,TRBV19,CASSIAGLATVF
14,TRBJ2-1,TRBV19,CASSITRGSNEQFF
16,TRBJ2-7,TRBV29-1,CSVEDRGSGGSYEQYF
12,TRBJ2-3,TRBV28,CASKINGDTQYF
11,TRBJ1-5,TRBV28,CASGGIQPQHF
14,TRBJ2-1,TRBV25-1,CASRNPGVSGEQFF
15,TRBJ2-3,TRBV28,CASSRRLRLADTQYF
14,.,TRBV6-5,CASSPNRQSYEQYF
13,TRBJ1-2,TRBV6-5,CASLRGVGYGYTF
15,TRBJ2-1,TRBV28,CASSAFRRGGNEQFF
17,TRBJ1-5,TRBV7-8,CASSSLGGGRRYQPQHF
14,TRBJ2-7,TRBV14,CASSQNMNSYEQYF
12,TRBJ1-5,TRBV6-1,CASQKGVQPQHF
17,TRBJ1-5,TRBV19,CASTSRRAGQGGQPQHF
14,TRBJ2-5,TRBV6-6,CASRQGQGVQTQYF
12,TRBJ1-3,TRBV30,CACTPSGNTIYF
15,TRBJ2-7,TRBV9,CASSIPRDKLYEQYF
15,TRBJ2-1,TRBV9,CASSALTSGRAEQFF
15,TRBJ2-7,TRBV4-2,CASRRDPQSSYEQYF
13,TRBJ1-3,TRBV19,CASRGAIGNTIYF
15,TRBJ2-1,TRBV12-5,CASGATLAGGNEQFF
14,TRBJ2-5,TRBV28,CASSLHRDGETQYF